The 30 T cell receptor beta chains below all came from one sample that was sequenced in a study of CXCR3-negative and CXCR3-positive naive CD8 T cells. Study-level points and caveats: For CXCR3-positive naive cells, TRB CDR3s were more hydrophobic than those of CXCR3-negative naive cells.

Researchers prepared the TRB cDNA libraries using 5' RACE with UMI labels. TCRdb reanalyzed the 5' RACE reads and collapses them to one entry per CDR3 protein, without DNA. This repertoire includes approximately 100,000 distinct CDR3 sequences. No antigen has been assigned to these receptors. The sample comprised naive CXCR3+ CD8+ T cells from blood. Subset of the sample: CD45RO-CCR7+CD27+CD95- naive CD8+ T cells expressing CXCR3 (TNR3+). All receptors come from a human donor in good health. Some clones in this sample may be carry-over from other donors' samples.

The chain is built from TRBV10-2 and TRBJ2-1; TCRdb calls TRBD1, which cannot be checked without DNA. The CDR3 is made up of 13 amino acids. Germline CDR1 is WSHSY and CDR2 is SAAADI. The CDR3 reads CASSATGSDEQFF.

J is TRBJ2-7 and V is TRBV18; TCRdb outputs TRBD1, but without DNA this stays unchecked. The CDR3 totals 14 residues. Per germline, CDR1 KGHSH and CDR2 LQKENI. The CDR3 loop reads CASSPEAGSYEQYF.

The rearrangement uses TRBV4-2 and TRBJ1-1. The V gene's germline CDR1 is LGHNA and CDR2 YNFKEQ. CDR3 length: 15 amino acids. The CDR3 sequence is CASSLPVGPRAEAFF.

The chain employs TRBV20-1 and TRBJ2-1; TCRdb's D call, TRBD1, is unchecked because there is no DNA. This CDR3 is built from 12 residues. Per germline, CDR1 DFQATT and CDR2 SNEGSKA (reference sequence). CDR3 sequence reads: CSTGRRENEQFF.

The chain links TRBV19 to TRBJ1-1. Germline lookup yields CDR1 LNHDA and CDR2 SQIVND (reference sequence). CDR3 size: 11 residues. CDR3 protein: CASSLGTEAFF. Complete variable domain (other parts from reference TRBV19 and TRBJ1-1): DGGITQSPKYLFRKEGQNVTLSCEQNLNHDAMYWYRQDPGQGLRLIYYSQIVNDFQKGDIAEGYSVSREKKESFPLTVTSAQKNPTAFYLCASSLGTEAFFGQGTRLTVV.

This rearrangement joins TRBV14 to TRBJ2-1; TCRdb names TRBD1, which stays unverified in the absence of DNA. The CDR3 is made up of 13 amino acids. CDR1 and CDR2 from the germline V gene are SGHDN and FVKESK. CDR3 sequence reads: CASSRDRGTEQFF.

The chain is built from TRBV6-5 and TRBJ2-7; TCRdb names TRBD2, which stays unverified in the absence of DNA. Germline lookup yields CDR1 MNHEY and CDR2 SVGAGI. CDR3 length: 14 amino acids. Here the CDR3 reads CASSYATSGGGQYF.

The CDR3 sequence is CASSEYGTVNEQFF. This chain joins TRBV25-1 and TRBJ2-1; the D call from TCRdb, TRBD1, cannot be confirmed without DNA. Germline values: CDR1 MGHDK, CDR2 SYGVNS. The CDR3 is made up of 14 amino acids.

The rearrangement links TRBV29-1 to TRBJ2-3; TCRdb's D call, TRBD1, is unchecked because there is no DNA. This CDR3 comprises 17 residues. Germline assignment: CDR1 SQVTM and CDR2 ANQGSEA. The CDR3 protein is CSVESGSGGFRSDTQYF.

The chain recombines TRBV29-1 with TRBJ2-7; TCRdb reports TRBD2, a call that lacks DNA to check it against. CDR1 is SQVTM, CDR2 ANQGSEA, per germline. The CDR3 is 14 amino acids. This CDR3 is CSVEAANVAYEQYF.

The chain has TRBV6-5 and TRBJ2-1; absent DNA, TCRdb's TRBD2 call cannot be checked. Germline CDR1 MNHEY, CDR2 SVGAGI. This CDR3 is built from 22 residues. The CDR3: CASNTLPLAGGYKGQRGDEQFF.

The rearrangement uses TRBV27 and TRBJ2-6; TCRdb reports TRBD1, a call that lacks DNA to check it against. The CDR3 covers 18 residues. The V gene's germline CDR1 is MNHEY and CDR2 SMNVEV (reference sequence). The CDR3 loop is CASSARQGARSGANVLTF.

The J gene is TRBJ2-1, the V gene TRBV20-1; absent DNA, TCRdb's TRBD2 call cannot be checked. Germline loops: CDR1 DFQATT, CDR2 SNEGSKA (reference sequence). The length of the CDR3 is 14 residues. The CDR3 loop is CSASRPSGPHEQFF.

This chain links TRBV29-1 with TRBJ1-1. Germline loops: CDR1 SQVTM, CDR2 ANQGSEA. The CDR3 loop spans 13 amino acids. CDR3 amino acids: CSVAWAGNTEAFF.

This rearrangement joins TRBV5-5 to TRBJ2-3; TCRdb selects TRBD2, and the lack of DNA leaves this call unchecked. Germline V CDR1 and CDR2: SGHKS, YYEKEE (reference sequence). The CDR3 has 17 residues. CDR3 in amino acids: CASSLAPARGGQDTHYF.

The CDR3 protein is CASSTRGTGGVGPNTGELFF. The chain employs TRBV3-1 and TRBJ2-2; TCRdb gives TRBD1 as the D gene, but with no DNA this cannot be confirmed. Germline V CDR1 and CDR2: LGHDT, YNNKEL (reference sequence). The CDR3 is 20 residues long.

CDR3 region: CSVDRRNTGELFF. This chain links TRBV29-1 with TRBJ2-2. Looked up from germline, CDR1 is SQVTM and CDR2 is ANQGSEA. The CDR3 covers 13 residues.

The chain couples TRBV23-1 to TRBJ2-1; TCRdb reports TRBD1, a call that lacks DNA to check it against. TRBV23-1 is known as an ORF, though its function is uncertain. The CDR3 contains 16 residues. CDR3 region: CASSREGRTSYNEQFF.

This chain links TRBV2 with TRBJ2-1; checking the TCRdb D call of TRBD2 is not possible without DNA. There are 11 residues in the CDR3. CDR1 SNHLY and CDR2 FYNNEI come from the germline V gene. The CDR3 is CASKIGPRQFF.

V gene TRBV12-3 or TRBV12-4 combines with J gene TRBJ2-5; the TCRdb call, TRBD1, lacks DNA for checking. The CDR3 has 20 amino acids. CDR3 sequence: CASSLLNRRQRHLREETQYF.

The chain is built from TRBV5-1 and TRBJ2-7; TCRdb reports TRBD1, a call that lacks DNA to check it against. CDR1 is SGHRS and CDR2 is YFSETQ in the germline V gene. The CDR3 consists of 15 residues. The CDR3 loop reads CASSSDRIMGYEQYF.

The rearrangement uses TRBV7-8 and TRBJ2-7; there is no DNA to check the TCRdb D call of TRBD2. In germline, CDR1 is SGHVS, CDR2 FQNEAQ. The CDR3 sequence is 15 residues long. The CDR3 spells CASSLYGRETYEQYF. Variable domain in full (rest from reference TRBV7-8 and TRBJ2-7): GAGVSQSPRYKVAKRGQDVALRCDPISGHVSLFWYQQALGQGPEFLTYFQNEAQLDKSGLPSDRFFAERPEGSVSTLKIQRTQQEDSAVYLCASSLYGRETYEQYFGPGTRLTVT.

This CDR3 reads CASSPRRGGNTGELFF. The V and J genes are TRBV7-8 and TRBJ2-2; there is no DNA to check the TCRdb D call of TRBD2. The CDR3 runs to 16 residues. Germline V CDR1 and CDR2: SGHVS, FQNEAQ. The full variable domain, rest sourced from reference TRBV7-8 and TRBJ2-2, is GAGVSQSPRYKVAKRGQDVALRCDPISGHVSLFWYQQALGQGPEFLTYFQNEAQLDKSGLPSDRFFAERPEGSVSTLKIQRTQQEDSAVYLCASSPRRGGNTGELFFGEGSRLTVL.

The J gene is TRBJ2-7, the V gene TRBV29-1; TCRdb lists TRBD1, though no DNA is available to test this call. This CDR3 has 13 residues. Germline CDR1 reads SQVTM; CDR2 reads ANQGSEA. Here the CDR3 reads CSVVGTGDYEQYF.

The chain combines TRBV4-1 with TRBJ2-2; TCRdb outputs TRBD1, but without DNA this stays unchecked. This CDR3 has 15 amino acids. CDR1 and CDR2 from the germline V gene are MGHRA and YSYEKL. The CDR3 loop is CASSQGGQGGGELFF.

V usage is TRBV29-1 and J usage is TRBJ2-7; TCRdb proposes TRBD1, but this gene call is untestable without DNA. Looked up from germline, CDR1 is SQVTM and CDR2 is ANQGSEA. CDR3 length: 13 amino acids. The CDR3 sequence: CSVDEGGHYEQYF.

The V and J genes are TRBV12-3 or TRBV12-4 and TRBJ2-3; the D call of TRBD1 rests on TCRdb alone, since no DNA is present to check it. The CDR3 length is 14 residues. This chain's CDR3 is CASSTYRATDTQYF.

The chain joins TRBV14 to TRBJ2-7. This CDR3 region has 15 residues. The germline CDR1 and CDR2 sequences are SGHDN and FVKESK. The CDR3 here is CASSQASDGSYEQYF.

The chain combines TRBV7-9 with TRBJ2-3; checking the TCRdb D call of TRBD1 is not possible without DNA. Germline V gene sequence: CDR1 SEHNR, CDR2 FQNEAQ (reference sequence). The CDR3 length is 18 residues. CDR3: CASSSLQGTGVSTDTQYF.

The CDR3 loop is CASSLAGTGVHSSYEQYF. The chain employs TRBV5-1 and TRBJ2-7; TCRdb reports TRBD1, a call that lacks DNA to check it against. The CDR3 sequence is 18 residues long. Germline CDR1 and CDR2: SGHRS and YFSETQ.